This T cell receptor beta chain was obtained from a study of T cell changes during pregnancy in multiple sclerosis. TCRdb's table, derived via immunoSEQ multiplex PCR, lists solely in-frame clones and lacks some. The sample contains around 80,000 clones, roughly 94% of which appear only once. V was cut by 1 base and J by 4 bases, with 8 bases left in between. Germline CDR1 is SEHNR and CDR2 is FQNEAQ (reference sequence). The CDR3 has 14 amino acids. V gene TRBV7-9 combines with J gene TRBJ1-5; D perhaps matches TRBD1 (5 bases). The TCR was taken from a female donor with multiple sclerosis, enrolled in a pregnancy study. This material consisted of peripheral blood, taken before pregnancy. CDR3 nucleotide sequence: TGTGCCAGCAGCTTAGAGGGGTGGAATCAGCCCCAGCATTTT. This gives the protein CASSLEGWNQPQHF.